Listed here are 13 T cell receptor beta chains from one sample, sequenced in a study of vaccination and CD4 T cells after COVID-19 (dated by TCRdb to the early 2020s). The library was generated by PCR. The sequencer listed for this sample is Illumina iSeq 100. DNA from cultured CD4+ T cells was subjected to TCR sequencing with the Oncomine TCR Beta short-read assay at the Johns Hopkins FTIC core. The public reads were run again by TCRdb, first through fastp at Q25 and then through MiXCR, and only productive beta chains were kept. Each CDR3 protein gets just one entry, which takes the most common genes and DNA from the rows behind it. The sample includes over 14,000 distinct CDR3 sequences, with 25% to 40% observed a single time. Jointly, the top ten make up roughly a tenth of the sample. Sample treatment or condition, as interpreted from the label and publication: approximately nine-day PBMC culture with coronavirus spike peptide pools or control peptides (ViraFEST assay).

These receptors have no identified antigens. Sequenced material: CD4+ T cells from blood, cultured in vitro, taken after SARS-CoV-2 vaccination. The receptors were gathered from a human donor who had recovered from COVID-19.

This clonotype was observed a handful of times. V and J are TRBV20-1 and TRBJ2-7; 10 bases are shared with TRBD2. Germline CDR1 is DFQATT and CDR2 is SNEGSKA (reference sequence). This CDR3 is 16 amino acids long. V lost 6 bases, J lost 6 bases, and 17 bases stayed unmatched. CDR3 amino acids: CSATPGVAGGAGEQYF. The CDR3 DNA is TGCAGTGCCACCCCGGGGGTAGCGGGAGGTGCTGGCGAGCAGTACTTC.

V usage is TRBV7-9 and J usage is TRBJ1-2, with no clear D. Trimming stripped 5 bases from V and 3 bases from J, with 16 bases between. Germline CDR1 and CDR2: SEHNR and FQNEAQ (reference sequence). This CDR3 is built from 15 residues. CDR3 in DNA: TGTGCCAGCAGCCCTACGGTTACTGCGGACTATGGCTACACCTTC. Its protein is CASSPTVTADYGYTF.

The V call is TRBV5-3, the J call TRBJ2-3; no definite D call. TRBV5-3 is identified as an open reading frame with a role that is uncertain. The CDR3 spans 15 residues. Trimming took off 1 base at V and 2 bases at J, with 11 bases between the two ends. The CDR3 sequence is CARSLRARYTDTQYF. DNA for the CDR3: TGTGCCAGAAGCTTGAGGGCCCGGTACACAGATACGCAGTATTTT.

J is TRBJ2-7 and V is TRBV6-1; a possible D gene is TRBD2 (5 bases). The germline V gene encodes CDR1 MNHNS and CDR2 SASEGT. V was cut by 8 bases and J by 3 bases, with 17 bases left in between. There are 14 residues in the CDR3. CDR3 DNA: TGTGCCAGCTCCCGGGAAGAAAACTACTACGAGCAGTACTTC. This gives the protein CASSREENYYEQYF.

The rearrangement uses TRBV20-1 and TRBJ1-1, with 8 positions matching TRBD1. The CDR3 extends over 12 amino acids. Germline trimming cut 1 base from V and 10 bases from J; bases unmatched to any gene: 5. In germline, CDR1 is DFQATT, CDR2 SNEGSKA (reference sequence). Written as DNA, the CDR3 is TGCAGTGCTAGAGTCACAGGGGGTAGAGCTTTCTTT. Amino acids: CSARVTGGRAFF.

This clonotype was seen only a few times. J is TRBJ1-5 and V is TRBV20-1; 9 bases line up with TRBD1. Per the germline V gene, CDR1 is DFQATT and CDR2 is SNEGSKA (reference sequence). This CDR3 comprises 15 residues. V lost 4 bases, J lost 4 bases, and 8 bases stayed unmatched. The CDR3 DNA sequence: TGCAGTGCTATCGACAGGGGGAAGTTTAATCAGCCCCAGCATTTT. It is translated as CSAIDRGKFNQPQHF.

This clonotype showed up just a few times. The chain recombines TRBV6-1 with TRBJ2-4; D possibly corresponds to TRBD1 (6 bases). Trimming cost V 3 bases and J 11 bases, with 14 bases left between them. CDR3 length: 13 amino acids. Germline lookup yields CDR1 MNHNS and CDR2 SASEGT. CDR3: CASSEDTGTLQYF. CDR3 nucleotide sequence: TGTGCCAGCAGTGAGGATACCGGGACACTTCAGTACTTC.

The chain has TRBV24-1 and TRBJ1-5; D is possibly TRBD1 (5 bases). V was clipped by 6 bases and J by 7 bases, with 30 bases between them. This CDR3 spans 19 amino acids. Germline V gives CDR1 KGHDR, CDR2 SFDVKD. CDR3 sequence reads: CATSKKGRHPGGTAQPQHF. The DNA of the CDR3 is TGTGCCACCAGTAAAAAGGGGCGTCACCCCGGCGGGACGGCCCAGCCCCAGCATTTT.

This rearrangement joins TRBV12-3 or TRBV12-4 to TRBJ1-4; D unresolved. The CDR3 length is 16 residues. Trimming removed 6 bases from V and 0 bases from J, with 14 bases in between. CDR3 in amino acids: CASSPRPETTNEKLFF. The CDR3 region has the DNA TGTGCCAGCAGCCCACGCCCAGAGACAACTAATGAAAAACTGTTTTTT.

This clonotype was detected a few times. The V call is TRBV11-3, the J call TRBJ2-5, with TRBD2 as a possible D gene (7 bases). Deletions cut 4 bases from V and 2 bases from J, with 23 bases between. The CDR3 length is 18 residues. CDR1 SGHNT and CDR2 YENEEA come from the germline V gene. CDR3 bases: TGTGCCAGCAGCTCCCATGGGGGGGCGAACCCTAAGCAAGAGACCCAGTACTTC. Translation gives CASSSHGGANPKQETQYF.

This clonotype was counted a few times. This sequence joins TRBV7-8 and TRBJ2-2; D possibly corresponds to TRBD1 (6 bases). V was trimmed by 5 bases and J by 5 bases, leaving 6 bases between them. The CDR3 has 12 amino acids. Germline V gene sequence: CDR1 SGHVS, CDR2 FQNEAQ. CDR3 protein: CASSRGTGELFF. The DNA of the CDR3 is TGTGCCAGCAGCAGGGGGACCGGGGAGCTGTTTTTT.

The chain uses TRBV7-3 and TRBJ2-7; 7 bases are a match to TRBD1. The V segment lost 0 bases and the J segment 3 bases; nucleotides outside the gene matches: 5. Per germline, CDR1 SGHTA and CDR2 FQGTGA. The CDR3 extends over 15 amino acids. CDR3 sequence (DNA): TGTGCCAGCAGCTTAACAGGGGGCCCCTTCTACGAGCAGTACTTC. Its translation: CASSLTGGPFYEQYF.

The J gene is TRBJ2-3, the V gene TRBV5-1, with TRBD2 matching 14 bases. The V and J ends lost 0 bases and 0 bases, in that order; junction bases with no gene match: 3. In germline, CDR1 is SGHRS, CDR2 YFSETQ. This CDR3 comprises 18 residues. Here the CDR3 DNA reads TGCGCCAGCAGCTTGGGACTAGCGGGAGGGGGAAGCACAGATACGCAGTATTTT. Its protein is CASSLGLAGGGSTDTQYF.